These 5 T cell receptor beta chains share one sample of origin, sequenced in a study of T cell responses to AZD1222 COVID-19 vaccine. This table comes from immunoSEQ multiplex PCR, and its TCRdb copy is limited to in-frame clones, with some not included. The table has 150,000 to 200,000 clones, just over 90% seen once. The input for sequencing was peripheral blood, taken 28 days after the second dose of the MenACWY control vaccine. Every receptor here comes from an adult who received the MenACWY meningococcal vaccine as a control.

The V call is TRBV28, the J call TRBJ2-1; D is unclear. The CDR3 sequence is 13 residues long. Germline-derived CDR1 and CDR2 are MDHEN and SYDVKM. Trimming shortened V by 2 bases and J by 10 bases, and 12 bases separated the two germline ends. In nucleotides, the CDR3 is TGTGCCAGCAGTTTAGGCGCGTCCCGCGAGCAGTTCTTC. Its protein product is CASSLGASREQFF.

This chain joins TRBV9 and TRBJ2-3, with 13 bases fitting TRBD2. Trimming removed 3 bases from V and 2 bases from J; junction bases left unmatched: 9. This CDR3 spans 18 amino acids. Germline-derived CDR1 and CDR2 are SGDLS and YYNGEE. CDR3: CASSERGTSGKITDTQYF. The CDR3 region has the DNA TGTGCCAGCAGCGAGAGGGGGACTAGCGGGAAAATCACAGATACGCAGTATTTT.

This sequence joins TRBV27 and TRBJ2-5; D not certain. The germline V and J ends were trimmed by 4 bases and 5 bases, with 5 bases remaining between them. The length of the CDR3 is 11 residues. The germline V gene has CDR1 MNHEY and CDR2 SMNVEV (reference sequence). The CDR3 DNA reads TGTGCCAGCAGTTCCCGGGAGACCCAGTACTTC. This sequence encodes CASSSRETQYF.

The V and J genes are TRBV19 and TRBJ1-4; 7 positions agree with TRBD1. V lost 3 bases, J lost 5 bases, and 9 bases stayed unmatched. This CDR3 spans 16 amino acids. CDR1 is LNHDA, CDR2 SQIVND, per germline (reference sequence). This CDR3 is CASSIRGDRRNEKLFF. In DNA form, the CDR3 reads TGTGCCAGTAGTATTCGTGGGGACAGAAGAAATGAAAAACTGTTTTTT.

The V and J genes are TRBV28 and TRBJ1-4; weak D call: TRBD1 (6 bases). Trimming cost V 10 bases and J 10 bases, with 16 bases left between them. CDR1 MDHEN and CDR2 SYDVKM come from the germline V gene. The CDR3 has 12 residues. The CDR3 reads CAILKGGGKLFF. CDR3 bases: TGTGCCATCCTCAAAGGGGGGGGAAAACTGTTTTTT.